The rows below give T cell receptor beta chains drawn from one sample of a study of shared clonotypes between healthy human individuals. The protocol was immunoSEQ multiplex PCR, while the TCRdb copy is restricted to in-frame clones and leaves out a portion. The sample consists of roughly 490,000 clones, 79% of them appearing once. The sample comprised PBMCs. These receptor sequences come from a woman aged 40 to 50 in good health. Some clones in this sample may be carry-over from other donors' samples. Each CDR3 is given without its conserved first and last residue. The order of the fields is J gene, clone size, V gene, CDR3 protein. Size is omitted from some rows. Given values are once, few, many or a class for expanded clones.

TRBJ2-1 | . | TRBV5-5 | ASSRRLDNEQF
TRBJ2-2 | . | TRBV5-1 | ASSRTGVGELF
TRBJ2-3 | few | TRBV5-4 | ASSLITSTDTQY
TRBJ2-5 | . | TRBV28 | ASSLRSGGEEETQY
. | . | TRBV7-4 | ASSLAVRTGGLGSYEQY
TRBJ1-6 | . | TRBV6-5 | ASSPEGSHSPLH
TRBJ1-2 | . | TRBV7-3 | ASSPDSGDYGYT
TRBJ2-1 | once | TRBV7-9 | ASGLAGGPRNEQF
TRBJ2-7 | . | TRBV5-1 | ASSLETGGTYEQY
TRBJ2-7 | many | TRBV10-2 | ASRQGDREQY
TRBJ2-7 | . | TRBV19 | ASSTLAGAVV
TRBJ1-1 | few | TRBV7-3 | ASSAWTGGMLNTEAF
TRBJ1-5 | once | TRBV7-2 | ASSLRSTSPQH
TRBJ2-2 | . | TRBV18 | ASSPVRQGGTGELF
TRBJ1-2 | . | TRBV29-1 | SVARGIDYGYT
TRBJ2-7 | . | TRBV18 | ASSPQGTGSYEQY
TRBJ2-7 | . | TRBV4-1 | ASSESDRVVYEQY
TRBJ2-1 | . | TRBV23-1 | ASSQSVVFNEQF
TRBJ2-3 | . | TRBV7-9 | ASSLVFADTQY
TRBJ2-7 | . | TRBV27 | ASSWTSGSEYEQY
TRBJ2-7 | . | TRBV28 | ATGGGSYEQY
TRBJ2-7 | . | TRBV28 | ASGTGTRGSYEQY
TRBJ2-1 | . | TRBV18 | ASSPPAGYNEQF
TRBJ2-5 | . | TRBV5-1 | ASSLAGPRETQY
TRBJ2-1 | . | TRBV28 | ASSFQGRSYNEQF
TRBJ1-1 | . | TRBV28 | ASRTETGLNTEAF
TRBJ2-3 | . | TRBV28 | ASSLGLAGFTDTQY
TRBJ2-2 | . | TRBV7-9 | ASSFGTTNTGELF
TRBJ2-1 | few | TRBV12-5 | ASGFGTEQF
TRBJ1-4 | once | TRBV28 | ASRNAGRQLF
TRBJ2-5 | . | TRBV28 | ASSLPRQWETQY
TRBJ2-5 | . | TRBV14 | ASSQVEGTQY
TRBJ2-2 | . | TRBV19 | ASTPRDVLTGELF
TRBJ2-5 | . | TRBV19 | ASSNRGQETQY
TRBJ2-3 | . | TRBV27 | ASSWGAPSTDTQY
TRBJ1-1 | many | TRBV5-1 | ASSLGTEGIAF
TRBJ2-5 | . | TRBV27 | ASSSFVGGAETQY
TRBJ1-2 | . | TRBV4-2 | ASSQNTGPRGNLLYGYT
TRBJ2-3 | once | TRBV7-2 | ASSLMSVGSLTDTQY
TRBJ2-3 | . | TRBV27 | ASSPQSTLRGPDTQY
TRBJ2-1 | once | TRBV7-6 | ASSSGLAAYNEQF
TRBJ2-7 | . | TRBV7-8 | ASSGVRSSYEQY
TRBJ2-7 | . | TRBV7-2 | ASSPETGGSYEQY
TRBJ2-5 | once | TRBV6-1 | ASSKSGLGETQY
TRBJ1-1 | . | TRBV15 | ATSRGTDTEAF
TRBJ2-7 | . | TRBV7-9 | ASSDRGGEQY
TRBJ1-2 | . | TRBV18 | ASSRSGSNYGYT
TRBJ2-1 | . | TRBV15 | ATSRMGGWSLNEQF
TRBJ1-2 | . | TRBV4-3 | ASSPGGGRAGYT
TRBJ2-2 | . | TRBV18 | ASSPNYNTGELF
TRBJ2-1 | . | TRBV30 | AWKERFPLLLDNEQF
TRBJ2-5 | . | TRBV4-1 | ASSQSQGRQRETQY
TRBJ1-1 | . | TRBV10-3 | AIGRADTEAF
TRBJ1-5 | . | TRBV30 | ATQGGGNQPQH
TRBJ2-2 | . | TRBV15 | ATSTRPRGTGELF
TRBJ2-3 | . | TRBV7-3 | ASSPSPDRSTDTQY
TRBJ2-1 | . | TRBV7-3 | ASSFRLAGDNEQF
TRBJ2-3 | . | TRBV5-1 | ASSLGASGLTDTQY
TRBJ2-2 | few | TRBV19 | ASSTSGANTGELF
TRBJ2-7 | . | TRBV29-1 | SVVAGVYHEQY